The 30 T cell receptor beta chains given below trace back to one sample, sequenced in a study of blood T cell repertoires in COVID-19. Profiling relied on immunoSEQ multiplex PCR, and the TCRdb table lists in-frame clones only, not all of them. The sample carries 95,000 to 150,000 clones, over 75% recorded once. The sequencing sample was made of peripheral blood. The receptors come from a woman in her sixties or seventies with acute or convalescent COVID-19.

V gene TRBV19 combines with J gene TRBJ1-3; no clear D. V lost 5 bases, J lost 2 bases, and 10 bases lay in between. The CDR3 is 14 amino acids. The germline V gene has CDR1 LNHDA and CDR2 SQIVND (reference sequence). CDR3 sequence (DNA): TGTGCCAGTAGTTCGACACCACCTGGAAACACCATATATTTT. It is translated as CASSSTPPGNTIYF.

The chain is built from TRBV7-9 and TRBJ1-2, with D tentatively TRBD1 (6 bases). Trimming took off 3 bases at V and 0 bases at J, with 11 bases between the two ends. The CDR3 loop spans 15 amino acids. Germline V lookup: CDR1 SEHNR, CDR2 FQNEAQ (reference sequence). The CDR3 sequence is CASSFTGTSNYGYTF. CDR3 bases: TGTGCCAGCAGCTTCACAGGGACCTCTAACTATGGCTACACCTTC.

The gene calls are TRBV7-2 and TRBJ1-2, with TRBD1 as a possible D gene (6 bases). This CDR3 has 14 residues. The V gene's germline CDR1 is SGHTA and CDR2 FQGNSA. Trimming shortened V by 1 base and J by 8 bases, and 14 bases separated the two germline ends. CDR3 coding DNA: TGTGCCAGCAGCTTAGTAGGGGGGGCCCAGGGCTACACCTTC. It translates to CASSLVGGAQGYTF.

This rearrangement joins TRBV7-9 to TRBJ2-3, with D perhaps matching TRBD2 (6 bases). V gave up 8 bases and J gave up 2 bases, with 14 bases separating them. CDR3 size: 14 residues. Germline V CDR1 and CDR2: SEHNR, FQNEAQ (reference sequence). The CDR3, as DNA: TGTGCCAGCGTCCGGGACTCCCTCACAGATACGCAGTATTTT. Encoded protein: CASVRDSLTDTQYF.

With respect to this clone: The junction shows a germline mismatch at one end, possibly a read error. V gene TRBV7-9 combines with J gene TRBJ1-2; D not certain. CDR3 length: 18 amino acids. From germline, CDR1 is SEHNR and CDR2 FQNEAQ (reference sequence). Here the CDR3 reads CASSLANPLRVDNNGYTF. The CDR3 DNA reads TGTGCCAGCAGCTTAGCGAATCCCCTGAGGGTTGATAACAATGGCTACACCTTC.

CDR3 protein: CASSSGQGRYNEQFF. The CDR3 region has the DNA TGTGCCAGCAGCTCCGGACAGGGTCGCTACAATGAGCAGTTCTTC. This chain joins TRBV9 and TRBJ2-1; TRBD1 aligns across 8 bases. The CDR3 sequence is 15 residues long. Trimming removed 4 bases from V and 3 bases from J; junction bases left unmatched: 6. CDR1 is SGDLS and CDR2 is YYNGEE in the germline V gene.

The DNA for the CDR3 is TGTGCCAGCAGTTCAAGACAGTCTGGAAACACCATATATTTT. It specifies CASSSRQSGNTIYF. The V call is TRBV2, the J call TRBJ1-3, with D possibly TRBD1 on 5 matching bases. The CDR3 length is 14 residues. Trimming shortened V by 5 bases and J by 1 base, and 9 bases separated the two germline ends. The V gene's germline CDR1 is SNHLY and CDR2 FYNNEI.

This chain connects TRBV12-3 or TRBV12-4 to TRBJ2-1; possibly TRBD2 for D (6 bases). V lost 5 bases and J lost 9, with 11 bases in between. The CDR3 has 12 amino acids. The CDR3 nucleotides are TGTGCCAGCAGTCCCCAGGGAGGTGAGCAGTTCTTC. Translating gives CASSPQGGEQFF.

This clone was detected once. The gene calls are TRBV6-2 or TRBV6-3 and TRBJ1-2, with D possibly being TRBD1 (6 bases). This CDR3 is 15 amino acids long. Germline V gene data show CDR1 as MNHEY and CDR2 as SVGEGT. Between the trimmed V and J ends, which lost 5 bases and 1 base, there was a span of 14 bases. CDR3 DNA sequence: TGTGCCAGCAGTAAAACAGGGAAGGGTAACTATGGCTACACCTTC. Translating gives CASSKTGKGNYGYTF.

This rearrangement joins TRBV7-9 to TRBJ2-3, with 9 nucleotides matching TRBD1. Per the germline V gene, CDR1 is SEHNR and CDR2 is FQNEAQ (reference sequence). J lost 1 base, V lost 6 bases, and 14 bases had no gene match. CDR3 length: 18 residues. Here the CDR3 DNA reads TGTGCCAGCAGACGCGGAACAACAGGGGGCGCTGGCACAGATACGCAGTATTTT. Translating gives CASRRGTTGGAGTDTQYF.

As regards this clone: The junction departs from the called germline gene at one end, perhaps through a read error. The chain carries TRBV5-1 and TRBJ1-2; the D gene is possibly TRBD1 (6 bases). Germline CDR1 is SGHRS and CDR2 is YFSETQ. The CDR3 spans 14 residues. CDR3 loop: CASRLDSRHYGYTF. CDR3 nucleotides: TGCGCCAGCAGGTTGGACAGCCGGCACTATGGCTACACCTTC.

This clone has just one count. This sequence joins TRBV7-2 and TRBJ2-5; possible D gene TRBD1, 5 bases. The CDR3 spans 16 residues. Trimming took 5 bases from V and 2 from J, leaving 18 bases between them. Germline CDR1 and CDR2: SGHTA and FQGNSA. CDR3 sequence (DNA): TGTGCCAGCAGCCTTCAGGGTGCACTACGACAAGAGACCCAGTACTTC. This translates into CASSLQGALRQETQYF.

The CDR3 spells CASVDRNNSPLHF. CDR3 nucleotides: TGTGCCAGCGTTGACAGAAATAATTCACCCCTCCACTTT. The chain combines TRBV5-6 with TRBJ1-6, with a weak D call TRBD1 (5 bases). Between the trimmed V and J ends, which lost 7 bases and 5 bases, there was a span of 10 bases. CDR1 and CDR2 (germline): SGHDT, YYEEEE. The CDR3 has 13 amino acids.

V usage is TRBV30 and J usage is TRBJ1-5; TRBD1 agrees at 8 bases. The CDR3 contains 15 residues. Trimming removed 3 bases from V and 2 bases from J; junction bases left unmatched: 6. Germline V gives CDR1 GTSNPN, CDR2 SVGIG (reference sequence). This chain's CDR3 is CAWSLAGGGNQPQHF. As DNA, the CDR3 is TGTGCCTGGAGCTTAGCAGGGGGCGGCAATCAGCCCCAGCATTTT.

The chain has TRBV7-2 and TRBJ2-5; 9 bases match TRBD2. CDR3 size: 17 residues. The V and J ends lost 1 base and 4 bases, in that order; junction bases with no gene match: 10. Looked up from germline, CDR1 is SGHTA and CDR2 is FQGNSA. CDR3 coding DNA: TGTGCCAGCAGCTTAGGGCGGGGGGGCCGGTCGCCAGAGACCCAGTACTTC. Translated: CASSLGRGGRSPETQYF.

This clone showed up just once. This rearrangement joins TRBV2 to TRBJ1-3; 7 nucleotides match TRBD1. CDR3 length: 14 amino acids. In germline, CDR1 is SNHLY, CDR2 FYNNEI. V lost 6 bases to trimming and J lost 0 bases; unmatched junction nucleotides: 2. The CDR3 region is CASRGDSSGNTIYF. The CDR3 nucleotides read TGTGCCAGCAGAGGGGACAGCTCTGGAAACACCATATATTTT.

The chain has TRBV7-2 and TRBJ2-7; 8 positions agree with TRBD2. V lost 2 bases, J lost 4 bases, and 4 bases stayed unmatched. The CDR3 totals 14 residues. Germline loops: CDR1 SGHTA, CDR2 FQGNSA. DNA of the CDR3: TGTGCCAGCAGCTTAACCAGCGGGGGTTACGAGCAGTACTTC. This gives the protein CASSLTSGGYEQYF.

Written as DNA, the CDR3 is TGTGCCAGCTCTCCAACGACGGACACTAATTCACCCCTCCACTTT. Translation: CASSPTTDTNSPLHF. The V gene is TRBV18, the J gene TRBJ1-6; D is perhaps TRBD1 (5 bases). Germline V lookup: CDR1 KGHSH, CDR2 LQKENI. The germline V and J ends were trimmed by 6 bases and 6 bases, with 15 bases remaining between them. This CDR3 is 15 amino acids long.

In DNA form, the CDR3 reads TGTGCCAGCTCACCACCGGGGACAGGTGAAAAACTGTTTTTT. Translation gives CASSPPGTGEKLFF. The chain carries TRBV18 and TRBJ1-4, with 8 bases aligning to TRBD1. CDR3 size: 14 residues. The trim removed 0 bases at V and 7 bases at J, leaving 1 base unmatched. Germline V lookup: CDR1 KGHSH, CDR2 LQKENI.

V and J are TRBV7-9 and TRBJ1-1; 9 nucleotides align to TRBD1. The CDR3 is 13 amino acids. The V segment lost 6 bases and the J segment 5 bases; nucleotides outside the gene matches: 4. CDR1 SEHNR and CDR2 FQNEAQ come from the germline V gene (reference sequence). CDR3 sequence reads: CASSIGTGTEAFF. CDR3 bases: TGTGCCAGCAGTATAGGGACAGGGACTGAAGCTTTCTTT.

The chain links TRBV11-3 to TRBJ2-3; D call uncertain. Germline CDR1 and CDR2: SGHNT and YENEEA. Trimming took off 5 bases at V and 1 base at J, with 10 bases between the two ends. This CDR3 region has 14 residues. The CDR3 here is CASSPGARTDTQYF. The CDR3 DNA reads TGTGCCAGCAGCCCCGGAGCCCGCACAGATACGCAGTATTTT.

J is TRBJ2-1 and V is TRBV4-1, with 8 positions matching TRBD2. The CDR3 loop spans 19 amino acids. The V segment lost 0 bases and the J segment 4 bases; nucleotides outside the gene matches: 14. CDR1 is MGHRA and CDR2 is YSYEKL in the germline V gene. CDR3 sequence reads: CASSQDRMEGGGLYNEQFF. CDR3 bases: TGCGCCAGCAGCCAAGATAGGATGGAAGGCGGGGGGCTGTACAATGAGCAGTTCTTC.

This chain uses TRBV24-1 with TRBJ1-2; 10 bases align to TRBD1. Germline CDR1 KGHDR, CDR2 SFDVKD. The CDR3 sequence is 17 residues long. V was pared by 2 bases and J by 7 bases, with 12 bases of the junction left unmatched. CDR3 bases: TGTGCCACCAGTGATTCCTACGACAGGGGGCCTTGGGGTGGCTACACCTTC. It yields the protein CATSDSYDRGPWGGYTF.

This chain connects TRBV9 to TRBJ2-1; possibly TRBD2 for D (7 bases). CDR1 SGDLS and CDR2 YYNGEE come from the germline V gene. Trimming took off 0 bases at V and 5 bases at J, with 15 bases between the two ends. The CDR3 covers 16 residues. CDR3 protein: CASSVEIGGPDNEQFF. Here the CDR3 DNA reads TGTGCCAGCAGCGTAGAGATCGGGGGGCCCGACAATGAGCAGTTCTTC.

The CDR3 region is CASSFGAGGPYNEQFF. The CDR3 region has the DNA TGTGCCAGTAGTTTCGGAGCGGGGGGGCCCTACAATGAGCAGTTCTTC. This chain joins TRBV19 and TRBJ2-1; 10 nucleotides agree with TRBD2. CDR1 LNHDA and CDR2 SQIVND come from the germline V gene (reference sequence). CDR3 length: 16 amino acids. Germline trimming cut 5 bases from V and 2 bases from J; bases unmatched to any gene: 6. The full variable domain, with the rest looked up from reference TRBV19 and TRBJ2-1, is DGGITQSPKYLFRKEGQNVTLSCEQNLNHDAMYWYRQDPGQGLRLIYYSQIVNDFQKGDIAEGYSVSREKKESFPLTVTSAQKNPTAFYLCASSFGAGGPYNEQFFGPGTRLTVL.

The sample holds one count of this clone. The CDR3 region has the DNA TGTGCCAGTAGTAGGCTTGGGGCAGGACGCAATCAGCCCCAGCATTTT. Translated, it gives CASSRLGAGRNQPQHF. The J gene is TRBJ1-5, the V gene TRBV19, with D possibly TRBD1 on 5 matching bases. CDR3 size: 16 residues. Germline values: CDR1 LNHDA, CDR2 SQIVND (reference sequence). V was shortened by 4 bases and J by 2 bases, with 15 bases between the two germline ends.

This rearrangement joins TRBV7-3 to TRBJ1-1; possibly TRBD1 for D (5 bases). The V gene lost 2 bases and the J gene lost 1 base, with 8 bases spanning the gap. This CDR3 contains 14 residues. Germline V gene lookup returns CDR1 SGHTA and CDR2 FQGTGA. The CDR3 DNA reads TGTGCCAGCAGCTTATTAGGGGCGAACACTGAAGCTTTCTTT. Protein product: CASSLLGANTEAFF.

As for this clone: An end of the junction does not agree with germline; a read error may underlie this. The chain recombines TRBV6-1 with TRBJ2-1; D ambiguous. From germline, CDR1 is MNHNS and CDR2 SASEGT. This CDR3 has 17 amino acids. The CDR3 region is CASSEGSSVRFLDEQFF. The CDR3 DNA follows: TGTGCCAGCAGCGAAGGGTCGTCGGTTAGATTTCTTGATGAGCAGTTCTTC.

The V gene is TRBV30, the J gene TRBJ1-3; a possible D gene is TRBD1 (5 bases). This CDR3 has 15 residues. Germline V gene lookup returns CDR1 GTSNPN and CDR2 SVGIG (reference sequence). Trimming shortened V by 0 bases and J by 4 bases, and 13 bases separated the two germline ends. CDR3 sequence reads: CAWSVGRPGGNTIYF. CDR3 nucleotide sequence: TGTGCCTGGAGTGTGGGGCGTCCCGGGGGAAACACCATATATTTT.

The V gene is TRBV5-1, the J gene TRBJ1-1; perhaps TRBD1 as D (5 bases). CDR1 and CDR2 (germline): SGHRS, YFSETQ. With 3 bases removed from V and 0 bases from J, the gap between germline ends came to 12 bases. This CDR3 has 15 residues. This CDR3 reads CASSSTGSMNTEAFF. The CDR3, as DNA: TGCGCCAGCAGCTCAACAGGAAGCATGAACACTGAAGCTTTCTTT. Full variable domain (missing parts from reference TRBV5-1 and TRBJ1-1): KAGVTQTPRYLIKTRGQQVTLSCSPISGHRSVSWYQQTPGQGLQFLFEYFSETQRNKGNFPGRFSGRQFSNSRSEMNVSTLELGDSALYLCASSSTGSMNTEAFFGQGTRLTVV.